These T cell receptor beta chains were read from a single sample in a study of T cell responses to AZD1222 COVID-19 vaccine. Using immunoSEQ multiplex PCR, the repertoire was profiled, and TCRdb retains in-frame clones only, with some absent. This sample has 100,000 to 150,000 clones, with approximately 87% found just once. Specimen: peripheral blood, collected on day 0 of AZD1222 vaccination. The receptor set was obtained from an adult in good health. The conserved cysteine and the conserved F or W are not part of the CDR3 here.

TRBV11-2 ASSPGPEYGYT
TRBV28 ASSPWTGGGSEAF
TRBV19 ASSSGEVSNEQF
TRBV6-5 ASSYSMNTEAF
TRBV5-4 ASSAGQEHGYT
TRBV5-1 ASSSGTGGAGIEQY
TRBV18 ASSNLAGQDEQY
TRBV7-7 ASSIGLAGLDTQY
TRBV4-1 ASSQDPFPGPRILNTEAF
TRBV7-2 ASSLDHGGEQY
TRBV5-1 ASSFEKNTEAF
TRBV18 ASSPPSSGSDTQY
TRBV7-9 ASSRGQVGTGELF
TRBV28 ASSFSGAGNYEQY
TRBV2 ASSTSNQPQH
TRBV27 ASSSTGYGYT
TRBV13 ASSLSDGYNEQF
TRBV7-8 ASSPGSLRSDTQY
TRBV12-5 ASGFHNEQF
TRBV6-1 ASSEWSASNQPQH
TRBV3-1/TRBV3-2 ASSQEVGVSQAINSPLH
TRBV5-5 ASSLAMVLLEAF
TRBV19 ASSIADTQY
TRBV6-1 ASSESTGVGVENTEAF
TRBV12-3/TRBV12-4 ASSLKEGTEAF
TRBV3-1/TRBV3-2 ASKSDSQETQY
TRBV15 ATSTRTGSNQPQH
TRBV6-5 ASSYNRKIGNEQF
TRBV18 ASSPQSRGTGTIGTEAF
TRBV12-5 ASGSLIGGAYNEQF
TRBV30 AWSVRRAGANVLT
TRBV5-1 ASSLAGTGDNEKLF
TRBV14 ASSQVPGMREQY
TRBV28 ASSPWTGVNTEAF
TRBV19 ASSIKGIYNEQF
TRBV7-8 ASTSGRLNTGELF
TRBV6-5 ASSPRPGMGEQF
TRBV2 ASRGGGTDTQY
TRBV24-1 ATSDRFHNEQF
TRBV19 ASSIREPLANYGYT
TRBV7-9 ASTATYNEQF
TRBV9 ASSFAGTGGNEQF
TRBV5-6 ASSLPTGGETEAF
TRBV27 ASSSQGWSTEAF
TRBV6-5 ASSYLGQGSYEQY
TRBV11-2 ASRGEAGNTIY
TRBV10-3 ATGTGGGFDQPQH
TRBV4-2 ASSRYRASSTDTQY
TRBV10-2 ASRAGQGGFEQY
TRBV19 ASSKTTGGGANVLT
TRBV28 ASSPPPSNQPQH
TRBV18 ASSSQETQY
TRBV3-1/TRBV3-2 ASSPLSTSSYNEQF
TRBV27 ASSLTVNYGYT